One sample yielded the 18 T cell receptor beta chains listed below, sequenced in a study of T-cell memory formation after mild COVID-19. Via MiXCR, TCRdb re-called the 5' RACE reads, giving one row per CDR3 protein. Found here are over 350,000 distinct CDR3 sequences, 24% of them singletons; the top ten hold roughly 8.7%. Sequencing input: PBMCs or a T cell subset sorted from them (not recorded which). The receptor set was obtained from an adult woman who had mild COVID-19 (a few samples of this study predate the infection). Cell type and time point are not known.

The chain combines TRBV9 with TRBJ2-7; D might be TRBD1 (6 bases). The CDR3 covers 15 residues. In germline, CDR1 is SGDLS, CDR2 YYNGEE. Trimming took off 0 bases at V and 0 bases at J, with 10 bases between the two ends. The CDR3 DNA reads TGTGCCAGCAGCGTAGCTCCGACAGGCTCCTACGAGCAGTACTTC. Its protein product is CASSVAPTGSYEQYF. Full variable domain (rest looked up from reference TRBV9 and TRBJ2-7): DSGVTQTPKHLITATGQRVTLRCSPRSGDLSVYWYQQSLDQGLQFLIQYYNGEERAKGNILERFSAQQFPDLHSELNLSSLELGDSALYFCASSVAPTGSYEQYFGPGTRLTVT.

There are a few counts of this clonotype. This chain joins TRBV3-1 and TRBJ2-1; no definite D call. Germline CDR1 reads LGHDT; CDR2 reads YNNKEL (reference sequence). The CDR3 length is 14 residues. The V gene lost 4 bases and the J gene lost 9 bases, with 16 bases spanning the gap. The CDR3 here is CASSLTGPVGEQFF. DNA of the CDR3: TGTGCCAGCAGCCTTACCGGGCCCGTGGGTGAGCAGTTCTTC.

The chain joins TRBV4-2 to TRBJ2-5, with D possibly being TRBD2 (5 bases). This CDR3 region has 17 residues. Trimming took off 1 base at V and 2 bases at J, with 17 bases between the two ends. The germline V gene has CDR1 LGHNA and CDR2 YNFKEQ. CDR3: CASSQAKEMSGQETQYF. CDR3 coding DNA: TGTGCCAGCAGCCAAGCGAAGGAGATGTCGGGGCAAGAGACCCAGTACTTC.

This clonotype came up many times. The chain combines TRBV5-1 with TRBJ2-1; 8 bases map to TRBD2. The CDR3 runs to 14 residues. Trimming took 4 bases from V and 2 from J; bases not matched to a gene: 2. Germline CDR1 is SGHRS and CDR2 is YFSETQ. CDR3 in amino acids: CASSSGRTYNEQFF. The CDR3 bases are TGCGCCAGCAGCAGCGGGAGAACCTACAATGAGCAGTTCTTC.

This chain uses TRBV6-5 with TRBJ2-5; tentative D call: TRBD1 (6 bases). Germline V gives CDR1 MNHEY, CDR2 SVGAGI. The CDR3 spans 17 residues. Trimming took off 7 bases at V and 5 bases at J, with 26 bases between the two ends. The CDR3 reads CASKFRVFGGISETQYF. CDR3 coding DNA: TGTGCCAGCAAGTTCCGGGTGTTTGGGGGCATTAGTGAGACCCAGTACTTC.

This clonotype came up once. J is TRBJ2-3 and V is TRBV24-1; 13 positions match TRBD2. Germline V CDR1 and CDR2: KGHDR, SFDVKD. Germline trimming cut 4 bases from V and 7 bases from J; bases unmatched to any gene: 4. The CDR3 loop spans 15 amino acids. Written as DNA, the CDR3 is TGTGCCACCAGTGACCTGACTAGCGGGGGGTATACGCAGTATTTT. Its protein is CATSDLTSGGYTQYF.

This clonotype was observed a handful of times. The gene calls are TRBV3-1 and TRBJ2-7; 14 bases map to TRBD2. The CDR3 has 17 residues. Germline trimming cut 6 bases from V and 3 bases from J; bases unmatched to any gene: 10. Germline lookup yields CDR1 LGHDT and CDR2 YNNKEL (reference sequence). The CDR3 DNA reads as TGTGCCAGCAGTCACGCCGGGACTAGCGGGAGAAACTACGAGCAGTACTTC. It is translated as CASSHAGTSGRNYEQYF.

In this sample, this clonotype turned up a few times. The chain combines TRBV14 with TRBJ2-1, with no clear D. V was cut by 3 bases and J by 0 bases, with 21 bases left in between. Germline V gives CDR1 SGHDN, CDR2 FVKESK. The CDR3 spans 19 residues. DNA of the CDR3: TGTGCCAGCAGCCATCTCCCACCCGCATTTGTCAGCTCCTACAATGAGCAGTTCTTC. Translating it yields CASSHLPPAFVSSYNEQFF.

This clonotype was counted only a few times. The V call is TRBV7-2, the J call TRBJ2-4; 7 bases line up with TRBD2. Trimming at V came to 2 bases and at J to 8 bases, leaving 3 bases not matched to a gene. This CDR3 spans 13 amino acids. Germline-derived CDR1 and CDR2 are SGHTA and FQGNSA. Here the CDR3 reads CASSLSGGYIQYF. The CDR3, as DNA: TGTGCCAGCAGCTTATCCGGGGGGTACATTCAGTACTTC. Filled out from reference TRBV7-2 and TRBJ2-4, the complete variable domain reads GAGVSQSPSNKVTEKGKDVELRCDPISGHTALYWYRQSLGQGLEFLIYFQGNSAPDKSGLPSDRFSAERTGGSVSTLTIQRTQQEDSAVYLCASSLSGGYIQYFGAGTRLSVL.

This clonotype was seen only a few times. This sequence joins TRBV9 and TRBJ2-3; D is undetermined. The CDR3 is made up of 17 amino acids. Trimming left V 0 bases short and J 0 bases short, with 14 bases between. Germline-derived CDR1 and CDR2 are SGDLS and YYNGEE. The CDR3 region has the DNA TGTGCCAGCAGCGTAGACTCTGCTGCAACTAGCACAGATACGCAGTATTTT. Its protein is CASSVDSAATSTDTQYF.

The chain employs TRBV12-3 or TRBV12-4 and TRBJ2-7; maybe TRBD2 (5 bases). V lost 6 bases and J 4 bases, leaving 13 bases between the germline ends. This CDR3 has 13 residues. CDR3 amino acids: CASREGKGYEQYF. The CDR3 coding sequence is TGTGCCAGCAGAGAGGGAAAAGGGTACGAGCAGTACTTC.

This clonotype has a handful of counts. The chain joins TRBV10-3 to TRBJ2-5, with D perhaps matching TRBD2 (7 bases). V lost 3 bases and J lost 2, with 16 bases in between. Germline assignment: CDR1 ENHRY and CDR2 SYGVKD. The CDR3 totals 16 residues. DNA for the CDR3: TGTGCCATCAGTGAAGGGGGAGGGACTCAACAAGAGACCCAGTACTTC. It yields the protein CAISEGGGTQQETQYF.

The rearrangement joins TRBV4-2 to TRBJ1-4; D is perhaps TRBD1 (6 bases). The CDR3 has 16 amino acids. The V end was cut by 3 bases, the J end by 5 bases, with 16 bases between. Looked up from germline, CDR1 is LGHNA and CDR2 is YNFKEQ. The CDR3 here is CASSQEKQGLNEKLFF. Written as DNA, the CDR3 is TGTGCCAGCAGCCAGGAGAAACAGGGATTAAATGAAAAACTGTTTTTT.

The chain joins TRBV10-3 to TRBJ1-2; D is unclear. V lost 2 bases and J lost 11, with 12 bases in between. Germline values: CDR1 ENHRY, CDR2 SYGVKD. The CDR3 is 12 residues long. The CDR3 region is CAISEVTRNYTF. CDR3 coding DNA: TGTGCCATCAGTGAGGTTACCCGGAATTACACCTTC.

This clonotype was seen repeatedly, ten times or more. The chain carries TRBV5-1 and TRBJ2-5; 9 nucleotides align to TRBD2. V was pared by 0 bases and J by 1 base, with 4 bases of the junction left unmatched. In germline, CDR1 is SGHRS, CDR2 YFSETQ. The CDR3 loop spans 16 amino acids. CDR3: CASSLVPSGTQETQYF. DNA of the CDR3: TGCGCCAGCAGCTTGGTCCCTAGCGGGACCCAAGAGACCCAGTACTTC.

The V call is TRBV6-5, the J call TRBJ2-7; 7 bases line up with TRBD2. Germline loops: CDR1 MNHEY, CDR2 SVGAGI. The CDR3 length is 16 residues. Unmatched junction bases numbered 12, after V lost 0 bases and J lost 7 bases. The DNA of the CDR3 is TGTGCCAGCAGTTACTCGACCGGGCCCGGGGAGGGGGAGCAGTACTTC. Its protein product is CASSYSTGPGEGEQYF.

This clonotype was counted between two and nine times. The chain carries TRBV6-1 and TRBJ1-2; D remains unclear. The CDR3 spans 14 residues. Per germline, CDR1 MNHNS and CDR2 SASEGT. The V gene lost 0 bases and the J gene lost 8 bases, with 13 bases spanning the gap. Here the CDR3 DNA reads TGTGCCAGCAGTGAAGCGCGAGGGTATCGGGGCTACACCTTC. As protein: CASSEARGYRGYTF.

The J gene is TRBJ2-5, the V gene TRBV20-1, with D unclear. The CDR3 spans 14 residues. Between the trimmed V and J ends, which lost 7 bases and 1 base, there was a span of 16 bases. Germline CDR1 DFQATT, CDR2 SNEGSKA (reference sequence). The CDR3 DNA is TGCAGTGGGAGCGCCTGGTCGGCCCAAGAGACCCAGTACTTC. Amino acids: CSGSAWSAQETQYF.